This T cell receptor beta chain was captured in a study of control samples from healthy donors and cancer patients. Measured with immunoSEQ multiplex PCR; TCRdb has only the in-frame clones, and not every one. This table has almost 85,000 clones, 94% appearing once. Sequenced: blood. The sequence was obtained from a woman aged 18 to 35 in good health.

The CDR3 DNA follows: TGTGCCAGAATGCGGCGGGGGATGAACACTGAAGCTTTCTTT. This sequence encodes CARMRRGMNTEAFF. V is TRBV28 and J is TRBJ1-1; the D gene is possibly TRBD1 (5 bases). V lost 9 bases, J lost 0 bases, and 14 bases lay in between. The CDR3 is 14 amino acids. Germline V gives CDR1 MDHEN, CDR2 SYDVKM.